A selection of T cell receptor beta chains follows, all from one sample in a study of OX40 agonist ivuxolimab in advanced cancers. Sequencing used immunoSEQ multiplex PCR; TCRdb keeps in-frame clones, though not all of them. This table holds tens of thousands of clones, around 84% found once. Sequencing was performed on CD4+ or CD8+ T cells sorted from blood, taken in a trial of the OX40 agonist ivuxolimab. These receptors originate from an adult with an advanced solid tumor such as melanoma, head and neck, liver or kidney cancer. The CDR3 runs from the conserved cysteine through the conserved F or W. Each record gives: D gene, J gene, V gene, clone size, CDR3 DNA, CDR3 protein. D genes are given only for firm matches. Not every row has a clone size; where given, it reads once, few, many or a size class.

>-|TRBJ1-5|TRBV6-1|-
TGTGCCAGCCACAGGGCCCCTGGTAGCAATCAGCCCCAGCATTTT
CASHRAPGSNQPQHF
>TRBD2|TRBJ2-3|TRBV10-3|-
TGTGCCACCCGGGACGCTCTAGCGGGGGGCACAGATACGCAGTATTTT
CATRDALAGGTDTQYF
>-|TRBJ2-1|TRBV28|once
TGTGCCAGCAAAGGGGTGAGCGAGCCAAGCTCCTACAATGAGCAGTTCTTC
CASKGVSEPSSYNEQFF
>-|TRBJ2-2|TRBV7-2|-
TGTGCCAGCAGCCCCAAGGTTGGTCCGAACACCGGGGAGCTGTTTTTT
CASSPKVGPNTGELFF
>-|TRBJ2-1|TRBV19|-
TGTGCCAGTAGTATAGTGAACGCTTACAATGAGCAGTTCTTC
CASSIVNAYNEQFF
>-|TRBJ2-7|TRBV25-1|-
TGTGCCAGCAGCTACACCTACGAGCAGTACTTC
CASSYTYEQYF
>-|TRBJ2-4|TRBV27|-
TGTGCCAGCAGTTTGGCCCGGACGGCAAACATTCAGTACTTC
CASSLARTANIQYF
>-|TRBJ1-5|TRBV6-1|-
TGTGCCAGCAGTGAAGCCCAGGTTCAGCCCCAGCATTTT
CASSEAQVQPQHF
>TRBD1|TRBJ2-3|TRBV29-1|-
TGCAGCGTTGATGTGGGACAGGCCAAAGATACGCAGTATTTT
CSVDVGQAKDTQYF
>-|TRBJ2-7|TRBV15|-
TGTGCCACCAGCAGAGATCTGCAAGGGGCGGACGAGCAGTACTTC
CATSRDLQGADEQYF
>-|TRBJ1-6|TRBV10-1|-
TGCGCCAGCAGTGTTGGTCAGAATAATTCACCCCTCCACTTT
CASSVGQNNSPLHF
>TRBD1|TRBJ2-5|TRBV7-3|-
TGTGCCAGCAGCTTATACCCCGGGACAGCGCAAGAGACCCAGTACTTC
CASSLYPGTAQETQYF
>-|TRBJ1-1|TRBV4-1|-
TGCGCCAGCAGCCAAGACCCCGCATCGGGGATGAAGACTGAAGCTTTCTTT
CASSQDPASGMKTEAFF
>-|TRBJ2-5|TRBV13|-
TGTGCCAGCAGCTCCCGTGATAAAGAGACCCAGTACTTC
CASSSRDKETQYF
>TRBD2|TRBJ2-2|TRBV4-1|-
TGCGCCAGCAGCCAGGGACTAGCGGGCACCGGGGAGCTGTTTTTT
CASSQGLAGTGELFF
>TRBD2|TRBJ2-3|TRBV2|once
TGTGCCAGCAGTCCGGGGCTAGCGGTCACAGATACGCAGTATTTT
CASSPGLAVTDTQYF
>-|TRBJ1-6|TRBV28|-
TGTGCCAGCAGTTGGCAAGATAATTCACCCCTCCACTTT
CASSWQDNSPLHF
>-|TRBJ1-3|TRBV27|few
TGTGCCAGCAGCGGGATGGGGGGAAACACCATATATTTT
CASSGMGGNTIYF
>-|TRBJ2-1|TRBV7-8|few
TGTGCCAGCAGCTTAGGACCGTACAATGAGCAGTTCTTC
CASSLGPYNEQFF
>-|TRBJ1-1|TRBV6-5|-
TGTGCCAGCAGTTACGGGGGAAATCGAGGCGCTGAAGCTTTCTTT
CASSYGGNRGAEAFF
>TRBD1|TRBJ1-6|TRBV27|few
TGTGCCAGCAGTTCCGGGACAGGGGTGTCACCCCTCCACTTT
CASSSGTGVSPLHF
>-|TRBJ2-7|TRBV28|-
TGTGCCAGTCAGACAGGCAGGGGCGAGCAGTACTTC
CASQTGRGEQYF
>-|TRBJ2-1|TRBV11-2|-
TGTGCCAGCAGCGCGAACCGGGACCTAAATGAGCAGTTCTTC
CASSANRDLNEQFF
>TRBD1|TRBJ1-2|TRBV7-9|-
TGTGCCAGCAGCGCACAGACAGGGACCGGTAACTATGGCTACACCTTC
CASSAQTGTGNYGYTF
>-|TRBJ2-1|TRBV30|once
TGTGCCTGGAGAGCACACTACCCCTCCTACAATGAGCAGTTCTTC
CAWRAHYPSYNEQFF
>TRBD1|TRBJ1-5|TRBV7-2|-
TGTGCCAGCAGCTTAAGGGTAGGAGGGGGCCCAAGCAATCAGCCCCAGCATTTT
CASSLRVGGGPSNQPQHF
>-|TRBJ1-5|TRBV7-8|-
TGTGCCAGCAGGATTGACGTGAGCAATCAGCCCCAGCATTTT
CASRIDVSNQPQHF